One sample yielded the 4 T cell receptor beta chains listed below, sequenced in a study of identifying expanded T cells in peripheral blood. Profiled with immunoSEQ multiplex PCR; TCRdb holds only in-frame clones, not every one. The data show roughly 100,000 clones, with around 89% seen just once and roughly 14% held by the top ten. The material sequenced was blood. These receptors were obtained from a person between 18 and 75 years old in good health.

This clone showed up just a few times. The chain uses TRBV7-7 and TRBJ2-5, with unresolved D. Germline V CDR1 and CDR2: SSHAT, FNYEAQ (reference sequence). V lost 4 bases to trimming and J lost 5 bases, with 11 bases between them. The CDR3 has 13 residues. This CDR3 reads CASSWTSRETQYF. CDR3 coding DNA: TGTGCCAGCAGCTGGACGTCAAGGGAGACCCAGTACTTC.

The V gene is TRBV7-9, the J gene TRBJ1-4, with 10 nucleotides matching TRBD1. Germline CDR1 reads SEHNR; CDR2 reads FQNEAQ (reference sequence). V gave up 0 bases and J gave up 4 bases; unmatched junction bases: 8. The CDR3 runs 18 residues. This chain's CDR3 is CASSLADRGRIHNEKLFF. The CDR3 nucleotides are TGTGCCAGCAGCTTAGCTGACAGGGGGCGAATTCATAATGAAAAACTGTTTTTT.

The chain links TRBV7-3 to TRBJ2-2, with D perhaps assigned TRBD1 or TRBD2 (5 bases each). Trimming pared 5 bases from V and 0 bases from J, leaving 10 bases between. Germline CDR1 reads SGHTA; CDR2 reads FQGTGA. This CDR3 has 15 residues. The CDR3 DNA sequence: TGTGCCAGCAGCCCGGGGCGGACGAACACCGGGGAGCTGTTTTTT. It yields the protein CASSPGRTNTGELFF.

V and J are TRBV27 and TRBJ2-3, with TRBD2 identical over 7 bases. The J segment lost 1 base and the V segment lost 6 bases, leaving 10 bases of the junction unmatched. Germline assignment: CDR1 MNHEY and CDR2 SMNVEV (reference sequence). This CDR3 is built from 16 residues. In DNA form, the CDR3 reads TGTGCCAGCAGCCGAATGGCGGGAGCGGGCACAGATACGCAGTATTTT. Translating gives CASSRMAGAGTDTQYF.